The entry that follows covers one T cell receptor (beta chain) sequence. Base qualities are not at hand, and no much larger clone is one base apart. This sample is part of a study of graft-versus-host responses after intestinal transplantation (dated by TCRdb to 2020 to 2022). In terms of the full investigation: Multivisceral, liver-intestinal, or isolated intestinal transplants were received by the recipients. To identify alloreactive clones, pre-transplant mixed lymphocyte reaction products were sequenced and compared with unstimulated pre-transplant donor and recipient T cells. The cohort enrolled 20 to 30 intestinal transplant recipients, one of whom was a retransplant, and a few patients without pretransplant specimens were excluded. Every recipient was given anti-thymocyte globulin induction, then maintenance tacrolimus and steroids for two to three years. A peak of at least 4% donor T cells among recipient peripheral blood mononuclear cells was the definition used for donor T cell macrochimerism. Samples from a few later patients were sequenced in-house on an Illumina MiSeq with MiXCR processing rather than by the commercial service. After intestinal transplantation, graft-versus-host and host-versus-graft alloreactive T cell clones were followed in the graft, circulation and bone marrow using bulk TCR-beta CDR3 sequencing.

The time point label, as the study defines it: cells obtained before transplantation from donor or recipient. In the mixed lymphocyte reactions, about 200,000 CFSE-labeled pre-transplant responders were plated with about 200,000 irradiated violet-dye-labeled stimulators and cultured for more than five days. After the mixed lymphocyte reaction, proliferating CD3+CD4+CFSE-low and CD3+CD8+CFSE-low responder cells were FACS-sorted on a BD Influx sorter. Overall results and qualifications from the work: Early after transplant, declines in HvG clones were associated with peak levels of circulating GvH clones. Conclusions were limited by the relatively low number and heterogeneity of intestinal transplant patients. GvH clones were detected in recipient bone marrow, and some appeared earlier in ileal mucosa or blood, consistent with an intestinal mucosal origin. High GvH to HvG T cell clonal ratios were observed in the allografts of patients with donor T cell macrochimerism.

The library was produced with the immunoSEQ multiplex PCR assay. For most patients, genomic DNA was isolated with the Qiagen DNeasy Blood and Tissue Kit and shipped frozen to Adaptive Biotechnologies for TCR sequencing. For most patients, high-throughput TCR-beta CDR3 sequencing of genomic DNA was performed by Adaptive Biotechnologies. The original pipeline was this. Adaptive's ImmunoSEQ software supplied the TCR sequencing data for 15 to 20 patients, while MiXCR and VDJtools were used to process a few other patients. CD4 versus CD8 sorting errors were corrected by removing sequences found in both subsets at a frequency ratio below 5:1. CDR3 nucleotide sequences shared by donor and recipient were removed because the origin of these sequences could not be assigned. To count as alloreactive, a clone needed at least 2-fold expansion over unstimulated cells and a minimum CFSE-low frequency of 0.002% (template counts) or 0.001% (read counts). Mappable clones were those detected in sequenced pre-transplant spleen, lymph node, or MLR CFSE-low populations of the donor or recipient. The cumulative frequency of alloreactive clones was calculated as a percentage of all sequences, weighted by copy number. What TCRdb holds here is the immuneACCESS table cut down to in-frame rearrangements. Part of the clones is not present; checked against another copy, under half of the missing clones reflect an unresolved V gene, and the others are unexplained. That table supplies the V and J calls and clone size; D and trimming were determined from the DNA. This sample gives over 20,000 clones in total; approximately 46% of them show up just once. The top ten hold approximately 0.81% of the sample.

The origin of this receptor is a human patient who received an intestinal transplant. The source was alloreactive CD4+ T cells from a mixed lymphocyte reaction culture, collected before intestinal transplant. The cell subset or site label of this sample denotes: CFSE-low proliferating T cells sorted from approximately six-day pre-transplant mixed lymphocyte reaction (GvH or HvG direction).

For the CDR3, the sequence is CASRTGLSEQYF. The DNA reads TGTGCCAGCAGAACAGGTCTGAGCGAGCAGTACTTC. The sequence links TRBV5-6 to TRBJ2-7; TRBD1 is a weak D gene call, 5 bases matching. Measured from the cysteine to the phenylalanine, the CDR3 is 12 residues long. CDR3 DNA only is kept here, 36 bases in frame from base 1. Based on the germline V gene, the CDR1 and CDR2 sequences are SGHDT and YYEEEE. At the junction V is shortened by 5 bases and J by 6 bases, with 12 bases in between.